Following are 26 T cell receptor beta chains from one sample sequenced in a study of T-cell reconstitution after alpha-beta-depleted transplantation in children. Library preparation (for TCRbeta) was performed with unique molecular identifiers. One entry per CDR3 protein results from TCRdb running MiXCR on the PCR reads. The table includes 500,000 to 600,000 distinct CDR3 sequences, 20% to 30% detected once. Sequencing was performed on PBMCs, taken before TCRalphabeta/CD19-depleted stem cell transplant. Receptors originate from a boy less than two years old with Wiskott-Aldrich syndrome, due to receive a stem cell transplant.

This clonotype was seen a few times. CDR3 sequence: CSVRTGLGYNQPQHF. The DNA for the CDR3 is TGCAGCGTGAGGACAGGGTTGGGATACAATCAGCCCCAGCATTTT. This rearrangement joins TRBV29-1 to TRBJ1-5; 8 positions agree with TRBD1. The CDR3 has 15 residues. Germline V gives CDR1 SQVTM, CDR2 ANQGSEA. V gave up 6 bases and J gave up 3 bases; unmatched junction bases: 10.

V usage is TRBV4-1 and J usage is TRBJ1-2; the D gene is possibly TRBD1 (6 bases). Germline V gene sequence: CDR1 MGHRA, CDR2 YSYEKL. The germline V and J ends were trimmed by 1 base and 2 bases, with 17 bases remaining between them. This CDR3 is built from 17 residues. CDR3 sequence reads: CASSQVVQQGANYGYTF. The CDR3 DNA reads TGCGCCAGCAGCCAAGTAGTCCAACAGGGAGCCAACTATGGCTACACCTTC.

The chain joins TRBV7-9 to TRBJ2-5; D is undetermined. Germline V CDR1 and CDR2: SEHNR, FQNEAQ (reference sequence). This CDR3 region has 14 residues. The ends were cut back, 5 bases at V and 1 base at J, with 11 bases in the middle. Here the CDR3 DNA reads TGTGCCAGCAGCCCCCACTGGGTCCAAGAGACCCAGTACTTC. Translated: CASSPHWVQETQYF.

This sequence joins TRBV5-5 and TRBJ1-6; weak D call: TRBD1 (5 bases). V was trimmed by 4 bases and J by 10 bases, leaving 12 bases between them. CDR1 SGHKS and CDR2 YYEKEE come from the germline V gene (reference sequence). The CDR3 sequence is 13 residues long. The CDR3: CASSVTGGSPLHF. As DNA, the CDR3 is TGTGCCAGCAGCGTAACAGGCGGATCACCCCTCCACTTT.

There are a few counts of this clonotype. This chain links TRBV15 with TRBJ2-5, with D possibly being TRBD2 (7 bases). V was pared by 5 bases and J by 4 bases, with 11 bases between. Per the germline V gene, CDR1 is LNHNV and CDR2 is YYDKDF (reference sequence). There are 13 residues in the CDR3. CDR3: CATSEGGLETQYF. CDR3 bases: TGTGCCACCAGCGAGGGGGGGCTAGAGACCCAGTACTTC. The full variable domain, in which reference TRBV15 and TRBJ2-5 provide the parts outside the CDR3, is DAMVIQNPRYQVTQFGKPVTLSCSQTLNHNVMYWYQQKSSQAPKLLFHYYDKDFNNEADTPDNFQSRRPNTSFCFLDIRSPGLGDTAMYLCATSEGGLETQYFGPGTRLLVL.

This clonotype came up a few times. The chain carries TRBV2 and TRBJ2-5; TRBD2 aligns across 7 bases. V shed 3 bases, J shed 3 bases, and the junction held 7 bases outside the gene matches. CDR1 and CDR2 from the germline V gene are SNHLY and FYNNEI. This CDR3 comprises 15 residues. CDR3 sequence: CASSDGGRVEETQYF. CDR3 coding DNA: TGTGCCAGCAGTGACGGAGGGAGGGTGGAAGAGACCCAGTACTTC.

The J gene is TRBJ2-6, the V gene TRBV5-1; D may match TRBD1 or TRBD2 (5 bases each). Trimming removed 1 base from V and 2 bases from J, with 13 bases in between. CDR3 length: 17 amino acids. Per the germline V gene, CDR1 is SGHRS and CDR2 is YFSETQ. The CDR3 sequence is CASSLQARDAGANVLTF. Here the CDR3 DNA reads TGCGCCAGCAGCTTGCAGGCCAGGGACGCTGGGGCCAACGTCCTGACTTTC.

This clonotype was picked up a small number of times. The rearrangement joins TRBV4-1 to TRBJ2-2; D possibly matches TRBD1 or TRBD2 (5 bases each). V was cut by 4 bases and J by 8 bases, with 14 bases left in between. The CDR3 runs to 14 residues. CDR1 is MGHRA, CDR2 YSYEKL, per germline. DNA of the CDR3: TGCGCCAGCAGCCCCGTACTAGGGGCGGGGGAGCTGTTTTTT. This codes for CASSPVLGAGELFF.

J is TRBJ2-7 and V is TRBV28; 10 positions match TRBD1. Germline assignment: CDR1 MDHEN and CDR2 SYDVKM. The J segment lost 4 bases and the V segment lost 4 bases, leaving 7 bases of the junction unmatched. The CDR3 consists of 15 residues. This chain's CDR3 is CASSSRDRGGYEQYF. DNA for the CDR3: TGTGCCAGCAGTTCTCGGGACAGGGGAGGATACGAGCAGTACTTC.

The sample holds many counts of this clonotype. The chain joins TRBV5-1 to TRBJ1-1, with 7 bases matching TRBD1. Germline-derived CDR1 and CDR2 are SGHRS and YFSETQ. This CDR3 is built from 13 residues. After removal of 3 bases from V and 1 base from J, the junction contained 0 bases not matched to a gene. In DNA form, the CDR3 reads TGCGCCAGCAGCTGGGACAGGAACACTGAAGCTTTCTTT. Its protein is CASSWDRNTEAFF.

This clonotype occurred a few times. The gene calls are TRBV5-1 and TRBJ2-5; weak D call: TRBD1 (5 bases). V was cut by 0 bases and J by 5 bases, with 11 bases left in between. This CDR3 is 14 amino acids long. Germline lookup yields CDR1 SGHRS and CDR2 YFSETQ. CDR3 coding DNA: TGCGCCAGCAGCTTGGCCAGGGCTCTCGAGACCCAGTACTTC. This codes for CASSLARALETQYF.

V and J are TRBV7-9 and TRBJ1-4; D is undetermined. The CDR3 spans 13 residues. Germline V CDR1 and CDR2: SEHNR, FQNEAQ (reference sequence). V was cut by 3 bases and J by 13 bases, with 15 bases left in between. In DNA form, the CDR3 reads TGTGCCAGCAGCTTCCGAGACGAAGTAACACTGTTTTTT. Translated: CASSFRDEVTLFF.

The chain combines TRBV12-3 or TRBV12-4 with TRBJ1-2; TRBD1 is a possible D gene (6 bases). The CDR3 loop spans 14 amino acids. V lost 5 bases, J lost 4 bases, and 14 bases lay in between. Here the CDR3 DNA reads TGTGCCAGCAGTCGATCCGGACAGTTCTATGGCTACACCTTC. Amino acid sequence: CASSRSGQFYGYTF.

The chain uses TRBV28 and TRBJ1-5, with 12 bases fitting TRBD1. The CDR3 loop spans 16 amino acids. The junction had 8 bases not matched to a gene; V was cut back by 4 bases and J by 7 bases. CDR1 is MDHEN, CDR2 SYDVKM, per germline. CDR3 nucleotides: TGTGCCAGCAGTTCCCGGGGGGGACAGGGGGCCCAGCCCCAGCATTTT. Protein sequence: CASSSRGGQGAQPQHF.

This clonotype has a single count. This sequence joins TRBV5-1 and TRBJ2-1, with 14 bases that match TRBD2. The CDR3 has 20 residues. Looked up from germline, CDR1 is SGHRS and CDR2 is YFSETQ. The J segment lost 6 bases and the V segment lost 1 base, leaving 15 bases of the junction unmatched. CDR3 DNA sequence: TGCGCCAGCAGCTTGAATATGAGACTAGCGGGAGGGCCCTTAGCCAATGAGCAGTTCTTC. Translation gives CASSLNMRLAGGPLANEQFF.

The chain recombines TRBV20-1 with TRBJ2-7; 7 bases are a match to TRBD2. V shed 3 bases and J 0 bases; nucleotides not matched to a gene: 8. There are 15 residues in the CDR3. The germline CDR1 and CDR2 sequences are DFQATT and SNEGSKA (reference sequence). In DNA form, the CDR3 reads TGCAGTGCTAGGAAGCGGGACCTGAGCTCCTACGAGCAGTACTTC. Translation gives CSARKRDLSSYEQYF.

Only a few counts were recorded for this clonotype. The chain couples TRBV5-5 to TRBJ2-1; tentatively, D is TRBD2 (6 bases). Germline loops: CDR1 SGHKS, CDR2 YYEKEE (reference sequence). The CDR3 spans 14 residues. With 5 bases removed from V and 6 bases from J, the gap between germline ends came to 15 bases. CDR3: CASRPGTSPNEQFF. The CDR3 region has the DNA TGTGCCAGCAGGCCCGGGACTTCGCCCAATGAGCAGTTCTTC.

This clonotype was seen a few times. The V and J genes are TRBV10-3 and TRBJ2-1; 12 nucleotides agree with TRBD2. The J segment lost 9 bases and the V segment lost 2 bases, leaving 11 bases of the junction unmatched. Germline-derived CDR1 and CDR2 are ENHRY and SYGVKD. This CDR3 is built from 17 residues. The DNA for the CDR3 is TGTGCCATCAGTGAGGTTTCTAGCGGGAGGGCAGAGGGTGAGCAGTTCTTC. This codes for CAISEVSSGRAEGEQFF.

The chain employs TRBV7-2 and TRBJ2-1, with D perhaps TRBD1 or TRBD2 (6 bases each). This CDR3 contains 16 residues. Trimming stripped 4 bases from V and 6 bases from J, with 19 bases between. The germline CDR1 and CDR2 sequences are SGHTA and FQGNSA. In nucleotides, the CDR3 is TGTGCCAGCAGCTGGGGGCTAGCGAATCCCCGCAATGAGCAGTTCTTC. This codes for CASSWGLANPRNEQFF. The full variable domain, in which reference TRBV7-2 and TRBJ2-1 provide the parts outside the CDR3, is GAGVSQSPSNKVTEKGKDVELRCDPISGHTALYWYRQSLGQGLEFLIYFQGNSAPDKSGLPSDRFSAERTGGSVSTLTIQRTQQEDSAVYLCASSWGLANPRNEQFFGPGTRLTVL.

A single count supports this clonotype. CDR3 in amino acids: CSVGPKEGGYTF. CDR3 bases: TGCAGCGTCGGTCCCAAAGAGGGGGGCTACACCTTC. The chain combines TRBV29-1 with TRBJ1-2; a weak D match, TRBD1 (5 bases). There are 12 residues in the CDR3. The germline V gene encodes CDR1 SQVTM and CDR2 ANQGSEA. The V and J ends lost 6 bases and 8 bases respectively, with 16 bases between them.

This clonotype was seen a handful of times. This chain connects TRBV15 to TRBJ2-5; D possibly matches TRBD1 or TRBD2 (5 bases each). Germline V gene sequence: CDR1 LNHNV, CDR2 YYDKDF (reference sequence). The CDR3 totals 15 residues. V was pared by 5 bases and J by 3 bases, with 16 bases between. CDR3 coding DNA: TGTGCCACCAGCGGAAAAAGTGGGACCGAAGAGACCCAGTACTTC. Amino acids: CATSGKSGTEETQYF.

The chain employs TRBV10-3 and TRBJ2-5; the D is unclear. The CDR3 covers 21 residues. V lost 1 base and J lost 5, with 32 bases in between. CDR1 and CDR2 from the germline V gene are ENHRY and SYGVKD. The CDR3 sequence: CAISELAPTYAHLTPGETQYF. The CDR3, as DNA: TGTGCCATCAGTGAGTTAGCCCCGACTTACGCTCACTTAACCCCGGGCGAGACCCAGTACTTC.

The chain is built from TRBV29-1 and TRBJ1-1, with 7 bases fitting TRBD1. The germline gives CDR1 SQVTM, CDR2 ANQGSEA. The CDR3 is 12 residues long. V lost 6 bases and J lost 1; bases outside the gene matches: 2. This chain's CDR3 is CSVQGQNTEAFF. DNA for the CDR3: TGCAGCGTACAGGGGCAGAACACTGAAGCTTTCTTT.

The V call is TRBV5-5, the J call TRBJ2-3; perhaps TRBD2 as D (6 bases). V was pared by 4 bases and J by 1 base, with 10 bases between. The CDR3 is 14 amino acids. CDR1 and CDR2 from the germline V gene are SGHKS and YYEKEE (reference sequence). CDR3 in amino acids: CASSQAGRTDTQYF. The CDR3 DNA sequence: TGTGCCAGCAGCCAAGCGGGTCGCACAGATACGCAGTATTTT.

Only a few counts were recorded for this clonotype. The J gene is TRBJ2-2, the V gene TRBV27; D unresolved. The CDR3 totals 15 residues. The germline CDR1 and CDR2 sequences are MNHEY and SMNVEV (reference sequence). V was clipped by 6 bases and J by 2 bases, with 13 bases between them. DNA of the CDR3: TGTGCCAGCAGCCTACAAGAAACCAACACCGGGGAGCTGTTTTTT. The encoded protein is CASSLQETNTGELFF.

This clonotype was seen only a few times. The CDR3 end shows no conserved phenylalanine or tryptophan, and so a read error is likely. The CDR3 DNA is TGTGCCAGCACCGTGGACGCTGGGAGGGCAGATACGCAGTATCTT. It codes for CASTVDAGRADTQYL. The V gene is TRBV2, the J gene TRBJ2-3; TRBD2 agrees at 7 bases. V shed 7 bases and J 4 bases; nucleotides not matched to a gene: 11. Germline assignment: CDR1 SNHLY and CDR2 FYNNEI. The CDR3 consists of 15 residues.